This TCR beta chain was observed in a study of CD8+CD57+ T cells in acquired aplastic anemia. Study-level information: Around 3.5 ug was the average amount of DNA from sorted CD4+ and CD8+ cells. Whole-study results and caveats: In CD8+ cells, Simpson's diversity showed no significant difference between patients and controls.

Germline CDR1 reads DFQATT; CDR2 reads SNEGSKA (reference sequence). Trimming removed 5 bases from V and 4 bases from J; junction bases left unmatched: 7. The length of the CDR3 is 14 residues. The template for TCR beta VDJ and CDR3 sequence profiling was genomic DNA. TCRdb reprocessed the reads via MiXCR and lists one record per CDR3 protein. This table has 400,000 to 600,000 distinct CDR3 sequences, approximately 33% appearing once. This clonotype was counted only a few times. Its antigen is currently unknown. Selection for sequencing was limited to patients who had shown CD8+CD57+ cell expansion by flow cytometry. Patients had not yet gotten any therapy when their blood was taken for sampling.

Specimen: sorted CD4+, CD8+, or CD8+CD57+ T cells (not recorded which) from PBMCs. The origin of this receptor is a human donor with aplastic anemia. The chain joins TRBV20-1 to TRBJ2-2, with 7 bases fitting TRBD1. The CDR3 DNA reads as TGCAGTGCTCCAACAGGGGTGGGCACCGGGGAGCTGTTTTTT. Protein product: CSAPTGVGTGELFF.